This TCR beta chain was obtained from a study of cytomegalovirus exposure and HLA in healthy donors. Study-wide background: The study's early data release held roughly 91 million unique TCRs from HLA-typed donors.

PCR used 60 Vbeta primers and 13 Jbeta primers. Clones were read by immunoSEQ multiplex PCR, and TCRdb kept only the in-frame ones, dropping some. The sample includes around 140,000 clones. V lost 5 bases to trimming and J lost 7 bases; unmatched junction nucleotides: 3. Germline lookup yields CDR1 MDHEN and CDR2 SYDVKM. The CDR3 has 12 residues. This clonotype was sampled from a woman aged 18-35 years in good health and CMV-seronegative. The V gene is TRBV28, the J gene TRBJ1-1; 8 bases map to TRBD1. The sequenced material came from PBMCs. The CDR3 sequence: CASSRDRGEAFF. DNA for the CDR3: TGTGCCAGCAGTCGAGACAGGGGTGAAGCTTTCTTT.